Described below is a single T cell receptor beta chain sequence and its context. As yet, its antigen is unknown. The CDR3 runs 12 residues. V shed 4 bases, J shed 6 bases, and the junction held 2 bases outside the gene matches. Germline V gene data show CDR1 as SGHRS and CDR2 as YFSETQ. The data originate from a study of T cell repertoires in cytomegalovirus infection. About the study: Indicated by public TCR beta signatures were CMV infection and matching HLA type.

Broader study findings: Within the response measured ex vivo, HLA-C-restricted CMV-specific TCR beta clonotypes were dominant.

Each CDR3 protein is one row after TCRdb ran MiXCR on the reads. The sample records fewer than 1,000,000 distinct CDR3 sequences, roughly 30% being singletons. This sample comprised cultured CD8+ T cells from PBMCs, obtained from culture after CMV antigen stimulation. The chain has TRBV5-1 and TRBJ1-2; 8 bases are shared with TRBD1. The TCR originated in a human donor in good health (CMV status not recorded). Some clones in this sample may be carry-over from other donors' samples. CDR3 sequence (DNA): TGCGCCAGCAGCGACAGGGGAAATGGCTACACCTTC. As protein: CASSDRGNGYTF.